The 7 T cell receptor beta chains given below trace back to one sample, sequenced in a study of CD8 T cells in ankylosing spondylitis. TCRdb redid the calling of the 5' RACE reads with MiXCR, one entry per CDR3 protein. In the table there are 40,000 to 55,000 distinct CDR3 sequences, 6% to 7.5% of which are singletons. The sequenced sample was blood, either unsorted or a sorted T cell fraction (not recorded which). These receptors originate from a female donor with ankylosing spondylitis or in good health (not recorded which).

The sample holds many counts of this clonotype. DNA for the CDR3: TGTGCCACCAGTGATTTTCCCAGACAGGGACTTCCTGGAAACACCATATATTTT. Translation: CATSDFPRQGLPGNTIYF. The V call is TRBV24-1, the J call TRBJ1-3; 7 bases fit TRBD1. CDR3 length: 18 residues. CDR1 is KGHDR and CDR2 is SFDVKD in the germline V gene. The V and J ends lost 1 base and 2 bases, in that order; junction bases with no gene match: 10.

This clonotype showed up just a few times. The chain employs TRBV7-2 and TRBJ2-5; 8 bases map to TRBD2. Unmatched junction bases numbered 6, after V lost 5 bases and J lost 1 base. The germline V gene has CDR1 SGHTA and CDR2 FQGNSA. The CDR3 loop spans 15 amino acids. The CDR3 DNA sequence: TGTGCCAGCAGCCAGAGGAGCGGGGGCCAAGAGACCCAGTACTTC. This gives the protein CASSQRSGGQETQYF.

Ten or more counts support this clonotype. This chain joins TRBV4-3 and TRBJ1-5; 7 bases agree with TRBD1. V dropped 3 bases and J dropped 5; count of bases not matched to a gene: 1. Germline V gene lookup returns CDR1 LGHNA and CDR2 YSLEER. The CDR3 loop spans 13 amino acids. The CDR3 protein is CASSQDRYQPQHF. The CDR3 coding sequence is TGCGCCAGCAGCCAGGACAGGTATCAGCCCCAGCATTTT.

In its sample, this clonotype was seen many times. In DNA form, the CDR3 reads TGTGCCATCAAAGGGGGCCTTAATCAGCCCCAGCATTTT. It translates to CAIKGGLNQPQHF. The chain combines TRBV10-3 with TRBJ1-5; 7 nucleotides align to TRBD1. V was pared by 7 bases and J by 4 bases, with 4 bases of the junction left unmatched. CDR3 length: 13 residues. Germline CDR1 and CDR2: ENHRY and SYGVKD.

Ten or more counts support this clonotype. J is TRBJ1-1 and V is TRBV25-1; D is unresolved. This CDR3 is 15 amino acids long. V lost 5 bases and J 5 bases, leaving 18 bases between the germline ends. CDR1 and CDR2 (germline): MGHDK, SYGVNS. This CDR3 reads CASSSGYPLGTEAFF. CDR3 coding DNA: TGTGCCAGCAGTTCGGGATACCCCCTAGGTACTGAAGCTTTCTTT.

The chain carries TRBV7-2 and TRBJ2-7; TRBD2 matches 11 bases. Germline CDR1 is SGHTA and CDR2 is FQGNSA. J was trimmed by 3 bases and V by 3 bases; bases with no gene match: 1. The CDR3 has 14 residues. CDR3 loop: CASSFTSGGYEQYF. In DNA, the CDR3 is TGTGCCAGCAGCTTCACTAGCGGGGGCTACGAGCAGTACTTC.

This clonotype is medium-sized within its sample. V gene TRBV5-1 combines with J gene TRBJ1-2; possible D gene TRBD1, 5 bases. The CDR3 runs 17 residues. V lost 0 bases and J 6 bases, leaving 21 bases between the germline ends. In germline, CDR1 is SGHRS, CDR2 YFSETQ. DNA of the CDR3: TGCGCCAGCAGCTTGGTTTTCGTGCGGGGGATAAGCAATGGCTACACCTTC. It specifies CASSLVFVRGISNGYTF.